This T cell receptor (beta chain) derives from a study of blood T cell repertoires in COVID-19. This table comes from immunoSEQ multiplex PCR, and its TCRdb copy is limited to in-frame clones, with some not included. The table records about 25,000 clones, around 82% of them present only once. V was trimmed by 5 bases and J by 8 bases, leaving 15 bases between them. The CDR3 is 14 amino acids. Germline CDR1 reads MNHEY; CDR2 reads SVGAGI. This clonotype was sampled from a man older than 75 with active or convalescent COVID-19. The J gene is TRBJ1-4, the V gene TRBV6-5; D is perhaps TRBD1 (5 bases). Input material: peripheral blood. The CDR3 sequence: CASSPGGGAEKLFF. The DNA for the CDR3 is TGTGCCAGCAGTCCCGGGGGAGGAGCCGAAAAACTGTTTTTT.